Each of the 32 T cell receptor beta chains below was sequenced from the same sample in a study of blood T cell repertoires in COVID-19. Profiling relied on immunoSEQ multiplex PCR, and the TCRdb table lists in-frame clones only, not all of them. Of some 300,000 clones in the sample, about 82% were seen once. Source material: peripheral blood. These receptors originate from a woman aged 45-60 years with active or convalescent COVID-19.

The chain is built from TRBV5-1 and TRBJ1-2; 10 nucleotides agree with TRBD1. This CDR3 is 16 amino acids long. CDR1 is SGHRS and CDR2 is YFSETQ in the germline V gene. With V trimmed by 4 bases and J by 4 bases, 10 bases remained unmatched. The CDR3 region has the DNA TGCGCCAGCAGCCCGGGGACAGGGGCCGGGGGCTATGGCTACACCTTC. Translating gives CASSPGTGAGGYGYTF.

The V gene is TRBV11-2, the J gene TRBJ2-3; the match to TRBD2 covers 10 bases. Germline V lookup: CDR1 SGHAT, CDR2 FQNNGV. This CDR3 is 15 amino acids long. Germline trimming cut 5 bases from V and 2 bases from J; bases unmatched to any gene: 4. CDR3 nucleotides: TGTGCCAGCAGCCCAGGACTAGCGGCCACAGATACGCAGTATTTT. This sequence encodes CASSPGLAATDTQYF.

This clone was seen once. V and J are TRBV7-8 and TRBJ1-2; TRBD1 is a possible D gene (5 bases). The germline V and J ends were trimmed by 5 bases and 6 bases, with 10 bases remaining between them. Germline-derived CDR1 and CDR2 are SGHVS and FQNEAQ. This CDR3 comprises 12 residues. CDR3 amino acids: CASSPGGDGYTF. The CDR3 nucleotides are TGTGCCAGCAGCCCGGGGGGGGATGGCTACACCTTC.

The rearrangement links TRBV25-1 to TRBJ1-2; TRBD1 is a possible D gene (6 bases). There are 13 residues in the CDR3. V was trimmed by 8 bases and J by 5 bases, leaving 15 bases between them. Germline V gene sequence: CDR1 MGHDK, CDR2 SYGVNS. The CDR3 DNA is TGTGCCAGCGCTCAGGGACAAGGGTATGGCTACACCTTC. It translates to CASAQGQGYGYTF.

The rearrangement joins TRBV7-2 to TRBJ2-1, with a tentative D call TRBD2 (5 bases). This CDR3 region has 17 residues. Trimming shortened V by 4 bases and J by 0 bases, and 16 bases separated the two germline ends. The V gene's germline CDR1 is SGHTA and CDR2 FQGNSA. As DNA, the CDR3 is TGTGCCAGCAGCTCAGTGCCTGGACGGGACTCCTACAATGAGCAGTTCTTC. This sequence encodes CASSSVPGRDSYNEQFF.

V gene TRBV6-5 combines with J gene TRBJ1-3; unclear D gene. Trimming removed 0 bases from V and 6 bases from J, with 9 bases in between. The CDR3 spans 14 residues. CDR1 is MNHEY, CDR2 SVGAGI, per germline. The CDR3 region is CASSYSPGQNTIYF. The CDR3 region has the DNA TGTGCCAGCAGTTACTCGCCGGGTCAAAACACCATATATTTT.

This chain uses TRBV19 with TRBJ2-3, with TRBD2 as a possible D gene (6 bases). The ends were cut back, 10 bases at V and 5 bases at J, with 19 bases in the middle. The CDR3 extends over 14 amino acids. Germline CDR1 reads LNHDA; CDR2 reads SQIVND (reference sequence). CDR3 region: CATRDSPGGDTQYF. CDR3 DNA sequence: TGTGCCACCCGGGACTCCCCCGGAGGAGATACGCAGTATTTT.

This clone has a single count. The V gene is TRBV10-3, the J gene TRBJ2-1; 10 nucleotides match TRBD2. CDR1 is ENHRY and CDR2 is SYGVKD in the germline V gene. This CDR3 comprises 14 residues. J gave up 8 bases and V 10 bases, and 11 bases lay outside the gene matches. The CDR3 loop is CATQLAGDADEQFF. The CDR3 bases are TGTGCCACTCAGCTAGCGGGAGATGCCGATGAGCAGTTCTTC.

The chain combines TRBV19 with TRBJ1-1; TRBD1 matches at 11 bases. Per germline, CDR1 LNHDA and CDR2 SQIVND (reference sequence). Unmatched junction bases numbered 7, after V lost 6 bases and J lost 4 bases. The CDR3 is 15 amino acids. In DNA, the CDR3 is TGTGCCAGTAGCCGGGACAGGGGGTCGGGCACTGAAGCTTTCTTT. This encodes CASSRDRGSGTEAFF.

V and J are TRBV4-2 and TRBJ2-3, with D tentatively TRBD2 (6 bases). Between the trimmed V and J ends, which lost 7 bases and 0 bases, there was a span of 20 bases. The CDR3 runs to 17 residues. In germline, CDR1 is LGHNA, CDR2 YNFKEQ. The CDR3 here is CASTPGGAGASTDTQYF. CDR3 in DNA: TGTGCCAGCACCCCCGGGGGAGCAGGCGCTAGCACAGATACGCAGTATTTT.

This clone was counted between two and nine times. The chain joins TRBV6-5 to TRBJ1-6, with 7 bases aligning to TRBD1. The junction had 13 bases not matched to a gene; V was cut back by 4 bases and J by 13 bases. The germline V gene encodes CDR1 MNHEY and CDR2 SVGAGI. The CDR3 has 15 residues. CDR3 sequence: CASSSRTGPSAPLHF. The DNA of the CDR3 is TGTGCCAGCAGTTCCAGGACAGGCCCTAGTGCCCCCCTCCACTTT.

The genes are TRBV5-6 and TRBJ2-5; D is possibly TRBD1 (5 bases). Germline lookup yields CDR1 SGHDT and CDR2 YYEEEE. The CDR3 consists of 14 residues. Trimming shortened V by 4 bases and J by 4 bases, and 14 bases separated the two germline ends. DNA for the CDR3: TGTGCCAGCAGCCGTATAGGGGCCGGAGAGACCCAGTACTTC. As protein: CASSRIGAGETQYF.

The chain joins TRBV10-3 to TRBJ1-1, with TRBD1 matching over 9 bases. The CDR3 has 12 amino acids. V shed 6 bases and J 9 bases; nucleotides not matched to a gene: 5. Per germline, CDR1 ENHRY and CDR2 SYGVKD. CDR3 sequence reads: CAISQTGGKAFF. The CDR3, as DNA: TGTGCCATCAGCCAAACAGGGGGCAAAGCTTTCTTT.

The genes are TRBV10-2 and TRBJ2-6, with 9 bases that match TRBD1. J lost 0 bases, V lost 5 bases, and 8 bases had no gene match. This CDR3 has 18 amino acids. Germline loops: CDR1 WSHSY, CDR2 SAAADI. This chain's CDR3 is CASSKNRGLGSGANVLTF. The CDR3 nucleotides are TGCGCCAGCAGTAAAAACAGGGGGCTTGGCTCTGGGGCCAACGTCCTGACTTTC.

The J gene is TRBJ2-1, the V gene TRBV6-4; 9 nucleotides match TRBD2. CDR3 length: 13 amino acids. J lost 9 bases, V lost 5 bases, and 5 bases had no gene match. Germline assignment: CDR1 MRHNA and CDR2 SNTAGT. This CDR3 is CASSLAGEAEQFF. The CDR3, as DNA: TGTGCCAGCAGTTTAGCGGGAGAGGCTGAGCAGTTCTTC.

The chain is built from TRBV7-9 and TRBJ2-7, with D uncertain. V was clipped by 3 bases and J by 3 bases, with 6 bases between them. CDR1 is SEHNR and CDR2 is FQNEAQ in the germline V gene (reference sequence). This CDR3 contains 12 residues. In DNA form, the CDR3 reads TGTGCCAGCAGCTTTGCGGTCTACGAGCAGTACTTC. Translation: CASSFAVYEQYF.

In the case of this clone: Additional DNA sequences in this sample encode the identical CDR3. V gene TRBV5-1 combines with J gene TRBJ1-1; the match to TRBD1 covers 7 bases. This CDR3 is built from 14 residues. Germline CDR1 reads SGHRS; CDR2 reads YFSETQ. The ends lost 0 bases at V and 2 bases at J; junction bases unmatched: 1. The CDR3 protein is CASSLDRGNTEAFF. The CDR3 DNA reads as TGCGCCAGCAGCTTGGACAGGGGTAACACTGAAGCTTTCTTT.

This clone turned up a few times. CDR3 coding DNA: TGTGCCAGCAGCCGGGAGGGGGGTAGGTATTCACCCCTCCACTTT. This translates into CASSREGGRYSPLHF. The chain is built from TRBV6-5 and TRBJ1-6; possible D gene TRBD1, 6 bases. V lost 6 bases and J 8 bases, leaving 17 bases between the germline ends. Germline loops: CDR1 MNHEY, CDR2 SVGAGI. This CDR3 is built from 15 residues.

The rearrangement uses TRBV5-1 and TRBJ2-7; 7 nucleotides match TRBD1. The CDR3 is 14 amino acids. With V trimmed by 0 bases and J by 6 bases, 6 bases remained unmatched. Per germline, CDR1 SGHRS and CDR2 YFSETQ. The CDR3 region is CASSLGQGIGEQYF. The CDR3 nucleotides are TGCGCCAGCAGCTTGGGACAGGGTATAGGCGAGCAGTACTTC.

CDR3 sequence (DNA): TGTGCCAGTAGTACCTATTCGGGAGAGGGCACAGATACGCAGTATTTT. Residues: CASSTYSGEGTDTQYF. The V gene is TRBV19, the J gene TRBJ2-3, with a weak D call TRBD2 (6 bases). V lost 4 bases and J lost 1, with 15 bases in between. CDR1 LNHDA and CDR2 SQIVND come from the germline V gene (reference sequence). This CDR3 is built from 16 residues.

The chain uses TRBV10-3 and TRBJ2-5; 12 bases map to TRBD1. The junction had 3 bases not matched to a gene; V was cut back by 6 bases and J by 4 bases. The CDR3 is 14 residues long. Germline V lookup: CDR1 ENHRY, CDR2 SYGVKD. CDR3 nucleotides: TGTGCCATCAGGGGGACAGGGGGCCGAGAGACCCAGTACTTC. Translation gives CAIRGTGGRETQYF.

This sequence joins TRBV28 and TRBJ1-2; 8 bases align to TRBD1. The trim removed 4 bases at V and 6 bases at J, leaving 13 bases unmatched. This CDR3 comprises 16 residues. Germline lookup yields CDR1 MDHEN and CDR2 SYDVKM. The DNA of the CDR3 is TGTGCCAGCAGTTACTTTATCCGACAGGGGCGGAATGGCTACACCTTC. Translating it yields CASSYFIRQGRNGYTF.

The chain is built from TRBV19 and TRBJ1-1, with 9 bases fitting TRBD1. V dropped 3 bases and J dropped 0; count of bases not matched to a gene: 5. Germline V gene lookup returns CDR1 LNHDA and CDR2 SQIVND (reference sequence). CDR3 length: 16 amino acids. The DNA for the CDR3 is TGTGCCAGTAGTATTATACAGGGGGCGTTGAACACTGAAGCTTTCTTT. Residues: CASSIIQGALNTEAFF.

On this clone: At one boundary the junction diverges from the germline segment, which might be a read error. This chain joins TRBV9 and TRBJ2-5; 10 positions agree with TRBD2. CDR1 is SGDLS and CDR2 is YYNGEE in the germline V gene. The CDR3 covers 19 residues. The CDR3 sequence: CASSVGVAGGWADQEPQYF. The CDR3 nucleotides read TGTGCCAGCAGCGTAGGGGTAGCGGGAGGATGGGCCGACCAAGAGCCCCAGTACTTC.

The DNA for the CDR3 is TGTGCCAGCAGACCCGGGAGGGCCGTCAGCGCCGGGGAGCTGTTTTTT. Its translation: CASRPGRAVSAGELFF. The gene calls are TRBV2 and TRBJ2-2; 8 bases are a match to TRBD2. The V gene's germline CDR1 is SNHLY and CDR2 FYNNEI. CDR3 size: 16 residues. Trimming cost V 6 bases and J 6 bases; bases outside gene matches: 12. Complete variable domain (other parts from reference TRBV2 and TRBJ2-2): EPEVTQTPSHQVTQMGQEVILRCVPISNHLYFYWYRQILGQKVEFLVSFYNNEISEKSEIFDDQFSVERPDGSNFTLKIRSTKLEDSAMYFCASRPGRAVSAGELFFGEGSRLTVL.

V usage is TRBV7-8 and J usage is TRBJ1-2; a possible D gene is TRBD1 (5 bases). V was cut by 1 base and J by 3 bases, with 15 bases left in between. The CDR3 covers 16 residues. Per germline, CDR1 SGHVS and CDR2 FQNEAQ. Here the CDR3 reads CASSLGSGPPYYGYTF. The CDR3 DNA is TGTGCCAGCAGCTTAGGGTCAGGGCCGCCCTACTATGGCTACACCTTC.

The chain recombines TRBV3-1 (or the pseudogene TRBV3-2) with TRBJ2-1; 16 bases map to TRBD2. This CDR3 region has 17 residues. Per germline, CDR1 LGHDT and CDR2 YNNKEL (reference sequence). V gave up 4 bases and J gave up 3 bases; unmatched junction bases: 3. The CDR3 DNA sequence: TGTGCCAGCAGCCTGGGACTAGCGGGAGGGCTCTACAATGAGCAGTTCTTC. Its protein is CASSLGLAGGLYNEQFF.

The rearrangement links TRBV4-1 to TRBJ2-4, with a weak D call TRBD2 (7 bases). The germline V and J ends were trimmed by 0 bases and 0 bases, with 15 bases remaining between them. CDR1 MGHRA and CDR2 YSYEKL come from the germline V gene. The length of the CDR3 is 18 residues. The CDR3 loop is CASSQDWKGGLAKNIQYF. CDR3 coding DNA: TGCGCCAGCAGCCAAGATTGGAAGGGGGGGTTAGCCAAAAACATTCAGTACTTC.

CDR3 amino acids: CASSITRKNTEAFF. CDR3 nucleotides: TGTGCCAGTAGTATAACCAGAAAGAACACTGAAGCTTTCTTT. V is TRBV19 and J is TRBJ1-1; D remains ambiguous. Germline lookup yields CDR1 LNHDA and CDR2 SQIVND (reference sequence). This CDR3 is 14 amino acids long. V gave up 2 bases and J gave up 1 base, with 8 bases separating them.

This clone was seen at least ten times. This rearrangement joins TRBV25-1 to TRBJ2-3, with 10 bases matching TRBD2. The CDR3 contains 18 residues. Germline V gives CDR1 MGHDK, CDR2 SYGVNS. With V trimmed by 0 bases and J by 4 bases, 10 bases remained unmatched. CDR3 nucleotides: TGTGCCAGCAGTGAATATGGGGGGCTAGCGGGAGTATCAGATACGCAGTATTTT. Translating gives CASSEYGGLAGVSDTQYF.

This chain connects TRBV28 to TRBJ2-7, with unresolved D. Germline-derived CDR1 and CDR2 are MDHEN and SYDVKM. The V end was cut by 3 bases, the J end by 7 bases, with 10 bases between. The CDR3 has 12 amino acids. This chain's CDR3 is CASSFLNREQYF. DNA for the CDR3: TGTGCCAGCAGTTTTCTTAACCGGGAGCAGTACTTC.

This clone has just one count. V usage is TRBV29-1 and J usage is TRBJ2-1; 8 positions agree with TRBD1. Germline CDR1 and CDR2: SQVTM and ANQGSEA. The CDR3 length is 14 residues. V dropped 4 bases and J dropped 5; count of bases not matched to a gene: 7. CDR3 nucleotides: TGCAGCGTTGTAGGCCAGGGGGCTAACAATGAGCAGTTCTTC. Translated, it gives CSVVGQGANNEQFF.